This is a list of T cell receptor beta chains from one sample in a study of beta chain features in type 1 diabetes. Sequencing was performed with immunoSEQ multiplex PCR; in TCRdb, only in-frame clones are kept and a portion is missing. The sample has 250,000 to 300,000 clones, around 24% seen once. The sequenced sample was naive CD4+ T cells from blood. The receptors here all came from a woman in her thirties with type 1 diabetes. Both conserved end residues are part of each CDR3. The D gene is left open where the match is weak. Where a row states a size, it is once, few, many or the class of an expanded clone; other rows omit it.

TRBV30	TRBD1	TRBJ2-1	few	TGTGCCTGGAGTGGGGACAGCTTATACAATGAGCAGTTCTTC	CAWSGDSLYNEQFF
TRBV2	TRBD2	TRBJ2-1	NA	TGTGCCAGCAGTCCCTCTAGCGGGAGTTTCAATGAGCAGTTCTTC	CASSPSSGSFNEQFF
TRBV29-1	TRBD2	TRBJ2-3	NA	TGCAGCGTTAACGGACTAGCGGGAGATCTAGATACGCAGTATTTT	CSVNGLAGDLDTQYF
TRBV29-1	NA	TRBJ2-4	NA	TGCAGCGTTGTTCAGTGGAACGGGAGCCCGATATTC	CSVVQWNGSPIF
TRBV19	TRBD2	TRBJ2-7	few	TGTGCCAGTAGTGCGACTAGCGGGAGCAGGGACGAGCAGTACTTC	CASSATSGSRDEQYF
TRBV15	TRBD1	TRBJ1-1	NA	TGTGCCACCAGCAGACTAGGACAGGGGAACACTGAAGCTTTCTTT	CATSRLGQGNTEAFF
TRBV30	NA	TRBJ2-1	NA	TGTGCCTCGCTGGGCACTAGACTTTACAATGAGCAGTTCTTC	CASLGTRLYNEQFF
TRBV30	NA	TRBJ1-2	few	TGTGCCTGGAGTGGGGGAGACTATGGCTACACCTTC	CAWSGGDYGYTF
TRBV28	NA	TRBJ2-2	NA	TGTGCCATCTACGGCACCGGGGAGCTGTTTTTT	CAIYGTGELFF
TRBV27	NA	TRBJ2-3	NA	TGTGCCAGCAGTTTAATGGGCAGATCATACACAGATACGCAGTATTTT	CASSLMGRSYTDTQYF
TRBV7-9	TRBD2	TRBJ2-5	few	TGTGCCCACTCCGTGACTAGCGGCACAAGAGAGACCCAGTACTTC	CAHSVTSGTRETQYF
TRBV9	TRBD2	TRBJ2-1	few	TGTGCCAGCAGCGTAATCACGGGACTAGCCTACAATGAGCAGTTCTTC	CASSVITGLAYNEQFF
TRBV5-1	NA	TRBJ2-3	NA	TGCGCCAGCAGCCCCGTCGGCGGAGATACGCAGTATTTT	CASSPVGGDTQYF
TRBV11-2	TRBD1	TRBJ2-5	few	TGTGCCAGCAGCTTAGTGCCGGGACAGGGGCAAGAGACCCAGTACTTC	CASSLVPGQGQETQYF
TRBV30	NA	TRBJ1-2	few	TGTGCCTGGAGTCCTGGCAGGGGCTATGGCTACACCTTC	CAWSPGRGYGYTF
TRBV29-1	NA	TRBJ1-4	NA	TGCAGCGTTGAAAGGGGAGGCGATGAAAAACTGTTTTTT	CSVERGGDEKLFF
TRBV6-6	NA	TRBJ2-1	few	TGTGCCAGCAGCCCGGGAGTTTACAATGAGCAGTTCTTC	CASSPGVYNEQFF
TRBV11-2	NA	TRBJ2-7	NA	TGTGCCAGCAGCTTAGGAGGGAGTCAGTACTTC	CASSLGGSQYF
TRBV30	NA	TRBJ2-5	NA	TGTGCCTGGAGTGTGAGGGAAGGGGAGACCCAGTACTTC	CAWSVREGETQYF
TRBV30	NA	TRBJ1-5	NA	TGTGCCTGGAGTGTACAGGGTGATGGCAATCAGCCCCAGCATTTT	CAWSVQGDGNQPQHF
TRBV30	NA	TRBJ1-1	few	TGTGCCTGGAGTAGACAGGCTGATATGAACACTGAAGCTTTCTTT	CAWSRQADMNTEAFF
TRBV5-1	NA	TRBJ1-1	few	TGCGCCAGCAGCTTGATGGGAGGGGCGAACACTGAAGCTTTCTTT	CASSLMGGANTEAFF
TRBV9	NA	TRBJ2-2	NA	TGTGCCAGCAGCGTAGTATCCACCGGGGGCGGGGAGCTGTTTTTT	CASSVVSTGGGELFF
TRBV7-2	TRBD1	TRBJ1-2	NA	TGTGCCAGCAGCCGTGGGACAGGGGGCGAGGATGGCTACACCTTC	CASSRGTGGEDGYTF
TRBV7-9	TRBD2	TRBJ2-7	NA	TGTGCCAGCAGCTCACGGACTAGCGGGCCCTACGAGCAGTACTTC	CASSSRTSGPYEQYF
TRBV29-1	TRBD1	TRBJ2-1	few	TGCAGCGTTGGCCCCGGGACAGGGAACTACAATGAGCAGTTCTTC	CSVGPGTGNYNEQFF
TRBV5-4	TRBD1	TRBJ1-1	NA	TGTGCCAGCAGCTTGGGGCAGGGGGGAAACACTGAAGCTTTCTTT	CASSLGQGGNTEAFF
TRBV7-6	TRBD1	TRBJ2-2	NA	TGTGCCAGCAGCCCCCGGACAGGGGGTGACACCGGGGAGCTGTTTTTT	CASSPRTGGDTGELFF
TRBV25-1	TRBD2	TRBJ2-5	NA	TGTGCCAGCAGCACACCGGGACTAGGCCAAGAGACCCAGTACTTC	CASSTPGLGQETQYF
TRBV27	TRBD1	TRBJ2-7	few	TGTGCCAGCAGTAGAGGGACAGGACAATCCTACGAGCAGTACTTC	CASSRGTGQSYEQYF
TRBV7-9	NA	TRBJ2-1	NA	TGTGCCAGCAGCTTCGGGGGTCACAATGAGCAGTTCTTC	CASSFGGHNEQFF
TRBV4-1	NA	TRBJ1-5	few	TGCGCCAGCAGCCAGGGGGGGGGCCGAACATTAGGTCAGCCCCAGCATTTT	CASSQGGGRTLGQPQHF
TRBV30	NA	TRBJ1-5	few	TGTGCCTGGAAACCAGGGGGCAATCAGCCCCAGCATTTT	CAWKPGGNQPQHF
TRBV5-1	NA	TRBJ2-3	NA	TGCGCCAGCAGCCCGTCACGGGGGGCCACAGATACGCAGTATTTT	CASSPSRGATDTQYF
TRBV30	TRBD1	TRBJ2-7	NA	TGTGCCTGGAGTAGACAGGGGGGGATCTACGAGCAGTACTTC	CAWSRQGGIYEQYF
TRBV9	TRBD1	TRBJ2-5	NA	TGTGCCAGCAGCGTAGCCGGGACAGCTCAAGAGACCCAGTACTTC	CASSVAGTAQETQYF
TRBV15	NA	TRBJ2-3	NA	TGTGCCACCAACTCAGGGGGGTCAGATACGCAGTATTTT	CATNSGGSDTQYF
TRBV9	TRBD1	TRBJ2-6	few	TGTGCCAGCACTATAGGACAGGTTACCTCTGGGGCCAACGTCCTGACTTTC	CASTIGQVTSGANVLTF
TRBV29-1	NA	TRBJ2-5	few	TGCAGCGTTGATTTTCTAGTCAAAGAGACCCAGTACTTC	CSVDFLVKETQYF
TRBV5-1	TRBD2	TRBJ2-5	few	TGCGCCAGCAGCCGTAGCGGGATTGCTGAGACCCAGTACTTC	CASSRSGIAETQYF
TRBV18	NA	TRBJ1-1	NA	TGTGCCAGCTCATTTACGCGGGAATGGACTGAAGCTTTCTTT	CASSFTREWTEAFF
TRBV7-3	NA	TRBJ2-1	NA	TGTGCCAGCAGCGCTGACTCCGGTCAGCAGTTCTTC	CASSADSGQQFF
TRBV29-1	TRBD1	TRBJ2-7	few	TGCAGCGTCAAGCCCAGGGGGCACTACGAGCAGTACTTC	CSVKPRGHYEQYF